This is a list of T cell receptor beta chains from one sample in a study of human T cells and chemical hapten exposure. TCRdb reprocessed the 5' RACE reads with MiXCR, giving one entry per CDR3 protein. The table has about 140,000 distinct CDR3 sequences, about 4% seen once. Every receptor here comes from a female donor in good health. Each CDR3 is given with its conserved first and last residue. Fields, in order: V gene, clone size, D gene, J gene, CDR3 DNA, CDR3 protein. The D gene is left open where the match is weak. Where a row states a size, it is once, few, many or the class of an expanded clone; other rows omit it.

TRBV24-1	many	-	TRBJ1-1	TGTGCCACCAGTGATTCAATAAACAGGGACACCACTGAAGCTTTCTTT	CATSDSINRDTTEAFF
TRBV4-2	many	-	TRBJ2-1	TGTGCCAGCAGCCAAGAGAGGGGGGATGAGCAGTTCTTC	CASSQERGDEQFF
TRBV10-3	many	TRBD1	TRBJ1-1	TGTGCCATCATTCCGGGACAGGGTCACACTGAAGCTTTCTTT	CAIIPGQGHTEAFF
TRBV13	many	-	TRBJ1-2	TGTGCCAGCAGCCGTACAGGGTTCTATGGCTACACCTTC	CASSRTGFYGYTF
TRBV6-5	few	TRBD1	TRBJ1-4	TGTGCCAGCAGAGGACAGGGAGGAAGTGAAAAACTGTTTTTT	CASRGQGGSEKLFF
TRBV7-9	many	-	TRBJ2-7	TGTGCCAGCAGAAGGGGTTCCTACGAGCAGTACTTC	CASRRGSYEQYF
TRBV6-6	many	-	TRBJ1-5	TGTGCCAGCAGTTACAGGGACACCGGACGAGGTCAGCCCCAGCATTTT	CASSYRDTGRGQPQHF
TRBV18	few	-	TRBJ2-3	TGTGCCAGCTCAATCGGACGTACAGATACGCAGTATTTT	CASSIGRTDTQYF
TRBV29-1	-	-	TRBJ2-5	TGCAGCGTCGTTCCCGGGACACGATGCGGGGAGACCCAGTACTTC	CSVVPGTRCGETQYF
TRBV14	many	TRBD1	TRBJ1-2	TGTGCCAGCAGCCCCCCGAGGGGGGACAGCTATGGCTACACCTTC	CASSPPRGDSYGYTF
TRBV19	many	-	TRBJ1-2	TGTGCCAGTTCAGTCAGTAGCGGACAGCGCTATGGCTACACCTTC	CASSVSSGQRYGYTF
TRBV6-6	-	TRBD1	TRBJ2-7	TGTGCCAGCAGGCCCGGGACAGGGGGCTACGAGCAGTACTTC	CASRPGTGGYEQYF
TRBV10-3	-	-	TRBJ1-5	TGTGCCATCAGTGAGGACGCGGGGGGGGGCGCCCAGCCCCAGCATTTT	CAISEDAGGGAQPQHF
TRBV28	many	-	TRBJ2-4	TGTGCCAGCAGTTTAGACGCATCGGTCCTGGGGGCCAAAAACATTCAGTACTTC	CASSLDASVLGAKNIQYF